Here is one T cell receptor (beta chain) with its context. What it binds is unknown. This sample is part of a study of CD8 T cells in cerebrospinal fluid in Alzheimer's disease. Study-wide points: Expanded clones of at least 3% were commoner in Alzheimer's patients than healthy subjects. Patients with mild cognitive impairment or Alzheimer's disease had a larger top CSF clone percentage than controls.

The CDR3 runs 15 residues. Per germline, CDR1 SGHDT and CDR2 YYEEEE. Confirmation of patient neurodegeneration relied on biomarkers such as neurofilament, amyloid-beta and tau. 10X single-cell V(D)J and 5' gene-expression libraries profiled CSF cells. TCRdb reworked the 10x single-cell sequencing reads into one entry per CDR3 protein, no DNA. In all, the sample yields under 800 distinct CDR3 sequences. The sequenced sample consisted of cerebrospinal fluid. The chain joins TRBV5-6 to TRBJ1-2. The receptor comes from a human donor with Alzheimer's disease. CDR3 residues: CASILGRGDIYGYTF.